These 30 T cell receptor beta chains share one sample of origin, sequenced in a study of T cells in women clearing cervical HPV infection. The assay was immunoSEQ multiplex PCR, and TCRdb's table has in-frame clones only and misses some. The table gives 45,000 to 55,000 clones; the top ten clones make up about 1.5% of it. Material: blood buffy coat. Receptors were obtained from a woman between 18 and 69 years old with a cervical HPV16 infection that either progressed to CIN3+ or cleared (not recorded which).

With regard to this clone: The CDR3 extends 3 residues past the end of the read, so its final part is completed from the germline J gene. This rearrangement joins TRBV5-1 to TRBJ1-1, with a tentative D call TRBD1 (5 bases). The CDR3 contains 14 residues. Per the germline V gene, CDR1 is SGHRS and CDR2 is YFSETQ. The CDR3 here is CASSTDRHLAEAFF. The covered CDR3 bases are TGCGCCAGCAGCACCGACAGACATTTGGCGGAA. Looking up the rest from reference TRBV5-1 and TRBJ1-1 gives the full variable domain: KAGVTQTPRYLIKTRGQQVTLSCSPISGHRSVSWYQQTPGQGLQFLFEYFSETQRNKGNFPGRFSGRQFSNSRSEMNVSTLELGDSALYLCASSTDRHLAEAFFGQGTRLTVV.

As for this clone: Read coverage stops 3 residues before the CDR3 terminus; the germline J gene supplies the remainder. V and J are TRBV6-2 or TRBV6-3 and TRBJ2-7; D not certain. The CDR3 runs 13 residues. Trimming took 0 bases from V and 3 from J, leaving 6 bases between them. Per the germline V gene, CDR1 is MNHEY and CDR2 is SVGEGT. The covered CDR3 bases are TGTGCCAGCAGTTACTCCCCAGTCTACGAG. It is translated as CASSYSPVYE. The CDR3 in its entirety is CASSYSPVYEQYF.

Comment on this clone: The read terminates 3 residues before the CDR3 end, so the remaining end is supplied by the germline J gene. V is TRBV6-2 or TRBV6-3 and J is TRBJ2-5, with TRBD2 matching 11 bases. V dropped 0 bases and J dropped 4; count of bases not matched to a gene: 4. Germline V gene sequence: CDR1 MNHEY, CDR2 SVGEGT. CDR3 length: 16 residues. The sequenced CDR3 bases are TGTGCCAGCAGTTACTCACTAGCGGGGGTTGCAGAGACC. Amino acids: CASSYSLAGVAET. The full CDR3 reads CASSYSLAGVAETQYF.

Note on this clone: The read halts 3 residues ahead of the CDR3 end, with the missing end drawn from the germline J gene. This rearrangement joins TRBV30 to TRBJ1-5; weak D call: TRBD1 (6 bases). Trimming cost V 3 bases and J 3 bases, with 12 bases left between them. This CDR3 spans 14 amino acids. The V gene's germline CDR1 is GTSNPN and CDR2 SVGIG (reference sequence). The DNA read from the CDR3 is TGTGCCTGGAGAAGTGGACAGAACAATCAGCCC. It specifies CAWRSGQNNQP. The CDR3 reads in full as CAWRSGQNNQPQHF.

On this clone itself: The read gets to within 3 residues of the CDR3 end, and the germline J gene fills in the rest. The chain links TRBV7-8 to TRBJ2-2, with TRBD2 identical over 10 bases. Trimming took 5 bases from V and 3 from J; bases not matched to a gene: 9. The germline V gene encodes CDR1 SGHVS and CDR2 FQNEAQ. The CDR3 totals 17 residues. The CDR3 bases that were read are TGTGCCAGCAGCGTTCTAAGCGGGGGGGCCGACACCGGGGAG. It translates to CASSVLSGGADTGE. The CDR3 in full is CASSVLSGGADTGELFF.

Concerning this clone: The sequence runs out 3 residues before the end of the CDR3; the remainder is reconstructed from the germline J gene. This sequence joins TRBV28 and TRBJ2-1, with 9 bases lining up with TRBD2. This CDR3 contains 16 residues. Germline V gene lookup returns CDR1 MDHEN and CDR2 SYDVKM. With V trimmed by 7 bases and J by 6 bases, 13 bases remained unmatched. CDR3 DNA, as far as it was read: TGTGCCAGCACCTCAGGCGGGAGGGCTATGGTCAATGAG. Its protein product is CASTSGGRAMVNE. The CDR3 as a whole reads CASTSGGRAMVNEQFF.

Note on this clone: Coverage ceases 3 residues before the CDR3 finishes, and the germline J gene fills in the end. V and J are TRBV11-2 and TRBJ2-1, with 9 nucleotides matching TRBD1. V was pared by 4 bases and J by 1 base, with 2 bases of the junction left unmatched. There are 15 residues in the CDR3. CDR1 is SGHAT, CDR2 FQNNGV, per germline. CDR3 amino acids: CASSSGQGSYNEQFF. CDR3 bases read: TGTGCCAGCAGCTCGGGACAGGGATCCTACAATGAG.

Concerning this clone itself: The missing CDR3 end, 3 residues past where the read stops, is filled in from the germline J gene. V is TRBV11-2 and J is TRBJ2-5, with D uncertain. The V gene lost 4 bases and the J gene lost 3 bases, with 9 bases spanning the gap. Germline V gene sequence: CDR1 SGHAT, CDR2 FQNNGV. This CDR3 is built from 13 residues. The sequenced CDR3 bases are TGTGCCAGCAGCTCCGGGTTGGAAGAGACC. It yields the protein CASSSGLEET. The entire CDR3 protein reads CASSSGLEETQYF.

CDR3: CASSDTSGGITDTQYF. The CDR3 bases that were read are TGTGCCAGCAGTGATACTAGCGGGGGGATCACAGATACG. The rearrangement links TRBV6-1 to TRBJ2-3; the match to TRBD2 covers 12 bases. The read ends 3 residues before the CDR3 terminus; that terminus is restored from the germline J gene. The V and J ends lost 3 bases and 2 bases, in that order; junction bases with no gene match: 3. Germline assignment: CDR1 MNHNS and CDR2 SASEGT. CDR3 size: 16 residues.

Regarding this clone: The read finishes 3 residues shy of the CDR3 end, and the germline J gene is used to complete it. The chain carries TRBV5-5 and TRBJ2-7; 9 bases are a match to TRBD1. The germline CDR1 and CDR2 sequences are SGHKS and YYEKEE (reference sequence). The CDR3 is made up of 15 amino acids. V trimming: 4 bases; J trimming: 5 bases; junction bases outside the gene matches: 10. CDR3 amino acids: CASSLWPQGADEQYF. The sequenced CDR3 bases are TGTGCCAGCAGCCTGTGGCCACAGGGGGCGGACGAG.

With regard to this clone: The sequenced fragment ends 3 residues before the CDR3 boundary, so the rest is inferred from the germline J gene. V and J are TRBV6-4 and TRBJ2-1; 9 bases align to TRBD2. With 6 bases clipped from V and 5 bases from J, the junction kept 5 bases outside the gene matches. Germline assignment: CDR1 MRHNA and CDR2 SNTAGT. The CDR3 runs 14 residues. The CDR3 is CASSPSGTHNEQFF. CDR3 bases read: TGTGCCAGCAGCCCTAGCGGGACCCACAATGAG.

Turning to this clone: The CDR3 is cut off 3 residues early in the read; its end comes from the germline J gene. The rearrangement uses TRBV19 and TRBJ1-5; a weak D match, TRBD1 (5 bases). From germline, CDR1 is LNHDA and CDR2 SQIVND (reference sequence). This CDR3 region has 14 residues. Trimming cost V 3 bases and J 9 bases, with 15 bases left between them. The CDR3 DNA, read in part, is TGTGCCAGTAGTATCGTGGGAGAGCAGGGGCCC. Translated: CASSIVGEQGP. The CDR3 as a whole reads CASSIVGEQGPQHF.

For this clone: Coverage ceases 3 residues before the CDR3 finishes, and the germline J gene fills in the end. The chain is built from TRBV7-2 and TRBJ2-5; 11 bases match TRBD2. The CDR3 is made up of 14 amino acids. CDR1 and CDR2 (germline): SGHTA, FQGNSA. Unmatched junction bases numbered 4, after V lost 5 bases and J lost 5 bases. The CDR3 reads CASSLLAGGETQYF. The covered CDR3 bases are TGTGCCAGCAGCCTTTTAGCGGGAGGGGAGACC.

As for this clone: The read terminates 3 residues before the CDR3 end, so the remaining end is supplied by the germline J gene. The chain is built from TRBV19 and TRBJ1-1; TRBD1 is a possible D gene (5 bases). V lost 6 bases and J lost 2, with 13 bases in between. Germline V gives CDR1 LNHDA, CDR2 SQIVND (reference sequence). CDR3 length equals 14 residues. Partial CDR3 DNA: TGTGCCAGTAGAGCAGGGCCCGTTAACACTGAA. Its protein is CASRAGPVNTE. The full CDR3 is CASRAGPVNTEAFF. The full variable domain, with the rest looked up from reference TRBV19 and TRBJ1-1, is DGGITQSPKYLFRKEGQNVTLSCEQNLNHDAMYWYRQDPGQGLRLIYYSQIVNDFQKGDIAEGYSVSREKKESFPLTVTSAQKNPTAFYLCASRAGPVNTEAFFGQGTRLTVV.

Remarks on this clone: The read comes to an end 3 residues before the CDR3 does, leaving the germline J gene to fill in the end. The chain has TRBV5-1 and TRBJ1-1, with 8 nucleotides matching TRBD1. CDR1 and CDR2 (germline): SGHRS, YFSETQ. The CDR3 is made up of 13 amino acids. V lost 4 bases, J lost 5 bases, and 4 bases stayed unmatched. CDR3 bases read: TGCGCCAGCAGCGAACAGGGGGGTACTGAA. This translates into CASSEQGGTE. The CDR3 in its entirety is CASSEQGGTEAFF.

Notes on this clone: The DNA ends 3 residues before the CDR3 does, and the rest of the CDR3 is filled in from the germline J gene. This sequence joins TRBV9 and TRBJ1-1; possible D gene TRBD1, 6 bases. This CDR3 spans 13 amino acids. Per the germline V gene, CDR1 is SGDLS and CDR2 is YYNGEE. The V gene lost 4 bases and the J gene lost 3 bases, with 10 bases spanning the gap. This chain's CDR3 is CASSTGQHTEAFF. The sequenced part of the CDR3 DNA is TGTGCCAGCAGCACCGGACAGCACACTGAA.

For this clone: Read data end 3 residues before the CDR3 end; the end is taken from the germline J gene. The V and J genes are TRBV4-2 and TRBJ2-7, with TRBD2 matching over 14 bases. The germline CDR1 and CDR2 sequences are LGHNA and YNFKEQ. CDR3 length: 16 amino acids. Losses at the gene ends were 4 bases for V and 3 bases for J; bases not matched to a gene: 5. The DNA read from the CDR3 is TGTGCCAGCAGCCCTCGACTAGCGGGGGGGGTCTACGAG. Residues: CASSPRLAGGVYE. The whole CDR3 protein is CASSPRLAGGVYEQYF.

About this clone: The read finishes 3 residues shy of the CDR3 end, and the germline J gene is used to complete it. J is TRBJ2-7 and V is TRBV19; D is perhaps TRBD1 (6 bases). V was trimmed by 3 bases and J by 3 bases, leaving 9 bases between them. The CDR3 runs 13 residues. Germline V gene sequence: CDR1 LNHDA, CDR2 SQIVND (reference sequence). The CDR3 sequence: CASSMTGGYEQYF. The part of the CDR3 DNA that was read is TGTGCCAGTAGTATGACAGGCGGCTACGAG.

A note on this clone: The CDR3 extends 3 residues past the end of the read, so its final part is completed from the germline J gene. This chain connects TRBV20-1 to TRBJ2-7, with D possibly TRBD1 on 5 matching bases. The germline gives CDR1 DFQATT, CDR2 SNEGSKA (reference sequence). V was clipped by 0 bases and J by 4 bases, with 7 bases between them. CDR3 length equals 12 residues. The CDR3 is CSARDSGYEQYF. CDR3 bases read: TGCAGTGCTAGAGACTCAGGGTACGAG.

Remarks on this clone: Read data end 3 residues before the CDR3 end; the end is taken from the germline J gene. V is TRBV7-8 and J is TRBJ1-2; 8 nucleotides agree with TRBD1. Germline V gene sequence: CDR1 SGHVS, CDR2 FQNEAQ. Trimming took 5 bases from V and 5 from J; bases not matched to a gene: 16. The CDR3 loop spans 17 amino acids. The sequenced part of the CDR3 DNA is TGTGCCAGCAGCCTCAGGGACAGGAACCCTGGCACTTATGGC. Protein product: CASSLRDRNPGTYG. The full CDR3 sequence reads CASSLRDRNPGTYGYTF. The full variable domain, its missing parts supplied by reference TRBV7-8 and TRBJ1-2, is GAGVSQSPRYKVAKRGQDVALRCDPISGHVSLFWYQQALGQGPEFLTYFQNEAQLDKSGLPSDRFFAERPEGSVSTLKIQRTQQEDSAVYLCASSLRDRNPGTYGYTFGSGTRLTVV.

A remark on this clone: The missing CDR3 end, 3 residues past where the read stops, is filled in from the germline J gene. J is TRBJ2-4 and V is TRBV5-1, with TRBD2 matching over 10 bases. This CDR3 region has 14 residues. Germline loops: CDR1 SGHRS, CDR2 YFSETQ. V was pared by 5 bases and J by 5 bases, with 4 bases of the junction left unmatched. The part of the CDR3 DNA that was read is TGCGCCAGCAGACATACTAGCGGGGAAAACATT. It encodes CASRHTSGENI. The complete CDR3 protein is CASRHTSGENIQYF.

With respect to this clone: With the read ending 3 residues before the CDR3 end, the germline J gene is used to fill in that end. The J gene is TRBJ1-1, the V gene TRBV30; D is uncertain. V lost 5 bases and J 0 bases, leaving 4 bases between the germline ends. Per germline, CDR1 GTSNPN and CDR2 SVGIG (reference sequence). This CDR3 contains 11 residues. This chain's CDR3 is CAWGLNTEAFF. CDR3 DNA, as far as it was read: TGTGCCTGGGGGCTGAACACTGAA.

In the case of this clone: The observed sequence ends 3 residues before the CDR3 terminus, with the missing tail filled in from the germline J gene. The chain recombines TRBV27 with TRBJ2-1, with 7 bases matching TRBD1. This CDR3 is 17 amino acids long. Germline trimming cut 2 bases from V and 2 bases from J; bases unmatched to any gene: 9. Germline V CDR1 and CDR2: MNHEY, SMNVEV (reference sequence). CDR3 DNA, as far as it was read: TGTGCCAGCAGTTTAGAAGGAGGCAGGGGGACCTACAATGAG. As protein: CASSLEGGRGTYNE. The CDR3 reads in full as CASSLEGGRGTYNEQFF.

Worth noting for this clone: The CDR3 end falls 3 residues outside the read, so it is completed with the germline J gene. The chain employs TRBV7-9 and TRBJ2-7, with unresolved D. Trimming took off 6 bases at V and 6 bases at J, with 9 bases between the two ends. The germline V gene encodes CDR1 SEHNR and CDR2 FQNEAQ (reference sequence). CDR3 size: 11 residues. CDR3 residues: CASRAASEQYF. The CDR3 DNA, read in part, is TGTGCCAGCAGAGCCGCATCCGAG. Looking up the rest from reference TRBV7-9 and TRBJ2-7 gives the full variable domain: DTGVSQNPRHKITKRGQNVTFRCDPISEHNRLYWYRQTLGQGPEFLTYFQNEAQLEKSRLLSDRFSAERPKGSFSTLEIQRTEQGDSAMYLCASRAASEQYFGPGTRLTVT.

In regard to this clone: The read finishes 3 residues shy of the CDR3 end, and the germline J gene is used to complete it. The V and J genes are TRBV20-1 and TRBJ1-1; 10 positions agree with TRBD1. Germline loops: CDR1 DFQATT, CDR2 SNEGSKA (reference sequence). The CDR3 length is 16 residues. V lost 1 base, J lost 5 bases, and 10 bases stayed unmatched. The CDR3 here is CSARGRGTGVSTEAFF. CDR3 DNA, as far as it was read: TGCAGTGCTAGAGGCCGGGGGACAGGGGTTAGTACTGAA.

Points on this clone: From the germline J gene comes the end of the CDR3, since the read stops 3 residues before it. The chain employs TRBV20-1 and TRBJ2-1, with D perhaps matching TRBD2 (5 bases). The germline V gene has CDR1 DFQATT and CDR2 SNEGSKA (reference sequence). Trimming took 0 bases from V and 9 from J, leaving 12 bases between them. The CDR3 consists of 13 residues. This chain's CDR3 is CSARDPLAAEQFF. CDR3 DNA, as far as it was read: TGCAGTGCTAGAGATCCCCTAGCAGCTGAG.

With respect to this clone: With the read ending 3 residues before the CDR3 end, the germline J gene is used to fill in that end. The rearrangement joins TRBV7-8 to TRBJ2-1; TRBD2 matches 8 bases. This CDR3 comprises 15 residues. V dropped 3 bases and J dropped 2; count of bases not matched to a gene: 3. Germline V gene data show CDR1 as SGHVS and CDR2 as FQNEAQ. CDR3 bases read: TGTGCCAGCAGCTTTAGCGGGATAGCCTACAATGAG. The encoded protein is CASSFSGIAYNE. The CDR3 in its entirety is CASSFSGIAYNEQFF. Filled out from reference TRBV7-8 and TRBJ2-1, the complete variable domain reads GAGVSQSPRYKVAKRGQDVALRCDPISGHVSLFWYQQALGQGPEFLTYFQNEAQLDKSGLPSDRFFAERPEGSVSTLKIQRTQQEDSAVYLCASSFSGIAYNEQFFGPGTRLTVL.

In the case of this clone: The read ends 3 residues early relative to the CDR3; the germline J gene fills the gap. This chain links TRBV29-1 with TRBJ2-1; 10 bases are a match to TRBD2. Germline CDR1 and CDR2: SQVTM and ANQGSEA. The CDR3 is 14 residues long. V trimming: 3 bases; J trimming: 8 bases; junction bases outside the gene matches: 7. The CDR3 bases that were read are TGCAGCGTTGACGCAGCGGGAGGGTGGCATGAG. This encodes CSVDAAGGWHE. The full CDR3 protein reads CSVDAAGGWHEQFF.

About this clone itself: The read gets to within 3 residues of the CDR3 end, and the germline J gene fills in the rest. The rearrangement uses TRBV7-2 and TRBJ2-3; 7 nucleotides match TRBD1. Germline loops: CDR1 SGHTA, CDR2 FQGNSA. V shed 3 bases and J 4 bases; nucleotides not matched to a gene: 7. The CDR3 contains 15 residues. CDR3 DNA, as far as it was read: TGTGCCAGCAGCTTGGGTGGACAGGTTGCAGATACG. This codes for CASSLGGQVADT. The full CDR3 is CASSLGGQVADTQYF.

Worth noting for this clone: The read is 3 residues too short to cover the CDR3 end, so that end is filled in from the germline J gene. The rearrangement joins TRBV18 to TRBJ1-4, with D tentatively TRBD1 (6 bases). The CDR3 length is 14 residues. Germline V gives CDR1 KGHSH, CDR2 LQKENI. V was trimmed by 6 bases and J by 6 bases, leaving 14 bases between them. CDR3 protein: CASSPGQIHEKLFF. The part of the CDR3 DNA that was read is TGTGCCAGCTCGCCTGGACAGATACATGAAAAA.